The rows below give T cell receptor beta chains drawn from one sample of a study of graft-versus-host responses after intestinal transplantation. No antigens are known for them. Using immunoSEQ multiplex PCR, the repertoire was profiled, and TCRdb retains in-frame clones only, with some absent. The table has tens of thousands of clones, 89% seen once; the top ten hold 0.62%. This specimen consisted of unstimulated CD4+ T cells sorted from spleen or lymph node cells, obtained before transplant. The receptors were gathered from a human donor who was the organ donor for an intestinal transplant. Each CDR3 is given with its conserved first and last residue. The order of the fields is D gene, J gene, V gene, CDR3 length, clone size, CDR3 protein, CDR3 DNA. A D gene is named only where the DNA matches it firmly. Clone size is stated in some rows and not others, as once, few, many or a class when expanded.

>TRBD2|TRBJ2-5|TRBV5-1|15|.
CASSSAGLPQETQYF
TGCGCCAGCAGCTCGGCGGGACTACCCCAAGAGACCCAGTACTTC
>TRBD2|TRBJ2-5|TRBV5-1|21|once
CASSGLLGPGISGRRQETQYF
TGCGCCAGCAGCGGACTGCTCGGTCCGGGAATAAGCGGGAGACGTCAAGAGACCCAGTACTTC
>TRBD1|TRBJ1-1|TRBV18|15|.
CASSPQGQLNTEAFF
TGTGCCAGCTCACCCCAGGGACAGCTAAACACTGAAGCTTTCTTT
>TRBD1|TRBJ1-4|TRBV28|15|.
CASSLCDRANEKLFF
TGTGCCAGCAGTTTATGCGACAGGGCTAATGAAAAACTGTTTTTT
>.|TRBJ2-1|TRBV9|17|once
CASSVGSGVSSYNEQFF
TGTGCCAGCAGCGTAGGGTCCGGGGTCAGCTCCTACAATGAGCAGTTCTTC
>TRBD2|TRBJ2-3|TRBV11-3|18|.
CASSPGLRTSGDADTQYF
TGTGCCAGCAGCCCAGGGCTAAGGACTAGCGGGGATGCAGATACGCAGTATTTT
>.|TRBJ2-2|TRBV25-1|14|few
CASSENYGTGELFF
TGTGCCAGCAGCGAGAACTATGGCACCGGGGAGCTGTTTTTT
>.|TRBJ2-7|TRBV2|15|.
CASTPTSGESYEQYF
TGTGCCAGCACCCCGACTAGTGGGGAATCCTACGAGCAGTACTTC
>.|TRBJ1-4|TRBV28|11|.
CASLSGEKLFF
TGTGCCAGCCTCAGCGGAGAAAAACTGTTTTTT
>.|TRBJ2-6|TRBV30|14|.
CAWSEGVGANVLTF
TGTGCCTGGAGTGAGGGGGTTGGGGCCAACGTCCTGACTTTC
>.|TRBJ2-2|TRBV7-2|13|.
CASTKTVTGELFF
TGTGCCAGCACCAAGACAGTCACCGGGGAGCTGTTTTTT
>.|TRBJ1-1|TRBV7-2|14|.
CASSFTRQNLEAFF
TGTGCCAGCAGCTTCACCCGACAGAACCTTGAAGCTTTCTTT
>TRBD1|TRBJ2-1|TRBV11-2|15|.
CASSLDRGSYNEQFF
TGTGCCAGCAGCTTGGACAGGGGTTCCTACAATGAGCAGTTCTTC
>.|TRBJ2-7|TRBV11-2|15|.
CASSLEAGKIYEQYF
TGTGCCAGCAGCTTAGAAGCCGGGAAGATCTACGAGCAGTACTTC
>.|TRBJ1-1|TRBV29-1|12|.
CSVLVVNTEAFF
TGCAGCGTTCTCGTCGTGAACACTGAAGCTTTCTTT
>.|TRBJ2-1|TRBV19|15|.
CASSIRTQRGNEQFF
TGTGCCAGTAGTATTCGAACCCAACGGGGGAATGAGCAGTTCTTC
>.|TRBJ1-1|TRBV5-1|15|.
CASSLGQGAPTEAFF
TGCGCCAGCAGCTTAGGGCAGGGTGCCCCGACTGAAGCTTTCTTT
>.|TRBJ2-5|TRBV5-1|17|.
CASSQPRPGLNGETQYF
TGCGCCAGCAGCCAACCCCGTCCGGGACTCAATGGGGAGACCCAATACTTC
>.|TRBJ2-2|TRBV6-5|14|few
CASSYIRNTGELFF
TGTGCCAGCAGTTACATCCGGAACACCGGGGAGCTGTTTTTT
>.|TRBJ2-5|TRBV15|14|.
CATSRVQEWETQYF
TGTGCCACCAGCAGAGTACAGGAATGGGAGACCCAGTACTTC
>TRBD2|TRBJ2-4|TRBV7-8|16|.
CASSPNPRSGRDIQYF
TGTGCCAGCAGCCCGAACCCCCGCAGCGGGAGGGACATTCAGTACTTC
>.|TRBJ2-1|TRBV27|15|.
CASSPGQGGYNEQFF
TGTGCCAGCAGCCCCGGACAAGGGGGCTACAATGAGCAGTTCTTC
>TRBD1|TRBJ1-2|TRBV5-4|14|.
CASRLLGTGGGYTF
TGTGCCAGCAGGCTACTGGGGACAGGGGGGGGCTACACCTTC
>.|TRBJ1-5|TRBV6-5|15|few
CASSYSRGRGQPQHF
TGTGCCAGCAGTTACTCGCGGGGTCGCGGACAGCCCCAGCATTTT
>.|TRBJ2-5|TRBV30|11|.
CAWSARETQYF
TGTGCCTGGAGTGCCCGGGAGACCCAGTACTTC
>TRBD1|TRBJ1-1|TRBV10-3|15|few
CAISESDRGNTEAFF
TGTGCCATCAGTGAGTCTGACAGGGGGAACACTGAAGCTTTCTTT
>.|TRBJ1-1|TRBV2|12|.
CASNRVNTEAFF
TGTGCCAGTAACAGGGTGAACACTGAAGCTTTCTTT
>.|TRBJ2-3|TRBV6-6|12|.
CASSSNAGTQYF
TGTGCCAGCAGTTCCAACGCGGGAACGCAGTATTTT
>TRBD1|TRBJ1-4|TRBV6-6|15|.
CASSTPGQGDEKLFF
TGTGCCAGCAGTACCCCGGGACAGGGTGATGAAAAACTGTTTTTT
>TRBD1|TRBJ1-2|TRBV18|15|.
CASSPPGGNGYGYTF
TGTGCCAGCTCACCCCCAGGGGGAAATGGGTATGGCTACACCTTC
>.|TRBJ1-5|TRBV7-2|14|.
CASSLGEGNQPQHF
TGTGCCAGCAGCTTAGGGGAGGGTAATCAGCCCCAGCATTTT
>.|TRBJ2-7|TRBV7-2|14|.
CASSLEPSWREQYF
TGTGCCAGCAGCTTAGAGCCGAGCTGGCGGGAGCAGTACTTC
>.|TRBJ1-5|TRBV4-3|13|.
CASSQDRDQPQHF
TGCGCCAGCAGCCAAGATCGGGATCAGCCCCAGCATTTT
>TRBD1|TRBJ2-3|TRBV7-3|19|once
CASSSNGGTGTFSTDTQYF
TGTGCCAGCAGCTCCAACGGAGGGACAGGGACCTTTAGCACAGATACGCAGTATTTT
>TRBD2|TRBJ2-6|TRBV28|18|.
CASSSRTSVNSGANVLTF
TGTGCCAGCAGTAGTAGGACTAGCGTCAACTCTGGGGCCAACGTCCTGACTTTC
>TRBD2|TRBJ2-1|TRBV28|16|.
CASSLLLAGGPYEQFF
TGTGCCAGCAGTTTATTACTAGCGGGAGGGCCCTATGAGCAGTTCTTC
>TRBD1|TRBJ1-1|TRBV7-9|15|.
CASSFLGQANTEAFF
TGTGCCAGCAGCTTCTTGGGACAGGCGAACACTGAAGCTTTCTTT
>TRBD2|TRBJ2-2|TRBV6-5|14|once
CASPLGGDTGELFF
TGTGCCAGCCCCCTGGGAGGGGACACCGGGGAGCTGTTTTTT
>TRBD2|TRBJ2-1|TRBV11-3|16|.
CASSLGLAGGLNEQFF
TGTGCCAGCAGCTTAGGACTAGCGGGAGGGCTCAATGAGCAGTTCTTC
>TRBD1|TRBJ2-6|TRBV5-4|15|.
CASGTGGAGANVLTF
TGTGCCAGCGGGACAGGGGGAGCTGGGGCCAACGTCCTGACTTTC
>.|TRBJ1-4|TRBV14|15|.
CASSLGGATNEKLFF
TGTGCCAGCAGCCTGGGTGGAGCAACTAATGAAAAACTGTTTTTT
>TRBD1|TRBJ2-7|TRBV6-5|13|.
CATITGGTHEQYF
TGTGCCACCATTACAGGGGGCACCCACGAGCAGTACTTC
>.|TRBJ2-1|TRBV28|16|.
CATLRGLDTPYNEQFF
TGTGCCACCCTCCGGGGTCTAGATACCCCCTACAATGAGCAGTTCTTC
>TRBD1|TRBJ2-2|TRBV4-2|17|.
CASSQNTGGSNTGELFF
TGTGCCAGCAGCCAAAATACAGGGGGCTCGAACACCGGGGAGCTGTTTTTT
>.|TRBJ2-5|TRBV28|14|once
CASSFGVGVETQYF
TGTGCCAGCAGTTTTGGAGTCGGAGTGGAGACCCAGTACTTC
>TRBD2|TRBJ2-3|TRBV7-8|20|.
CASSLAILAGGSELSDTQYF
TGTGCCAGCAGCTTAGCGATACTAGCGGGAGGTTCTGAGTTGTCAGATACGCAGTATTTT